This T cell receptor (beta chain) stems from a study of T cell changes during pregnancy in multiple sclerosis. The protocol was immunoSEQ multiplex PCR, while the TCRdb copy is restricted to in-frame clones and leaves out a portion. Among tens of thousands of clones listed, 88% were seen once. V shed 3 bases and J shed 8 bases, with 10 bases lying between them. The CDR3 extends over 13 amino acids. CDR1 LNHDA and CDR2 SQIVND come from the germline V gene (reference sequence). This clone was picked up one time. The sequenced sample was CD4+ T cells from peripheral blood mononuclear cells, obtained in the first trimester of pregnancy. The receptor's source is a female donor in good health, enrolled as a control in a pregnancy study. The genes are TRBV19 and TRBJ1-4; the D is unclear. This chain's CDR3 is CASSIAGREKLFF. The CDR3 DNA sequence: TGTGCCAGTAGTATCGCCGGGAGGGAAAAACTGTTTTTT.